The entry that follows covers one T cell receptor beta chain sequence. The V and J ends lost 0 bases and 5 bases respectively, with 8 bases between them. Per germline, CDR1 MGHRA and CDR2 YSYEKL. The CDR3 length is 14 residues. CD8+ and CD4+ blood T cells underwent TCR beta sequencing. This sample is part of a study of CD8 T cells in Susac syndrome. Random hexamers served to reverse transcribe roughly 0.5 to 1 ug RNA. Amplification of TCR beta CDR3 was carried out by immunoSEQ multiplex PCR, which covered 54 Vbeta and 13 Jbeta segments. TCRdb analysed the immunoSEQ multiplex PCR reads with MiXCR anew, one entry per CDR3 protein. Among about 200,000 distinct CDR3 sequences, over 90% were seen once, and the ten largest hold about 0.096%.

Input material: CD4+ T cells from PBMCs. The TCR sequence derives from a human donor with multiple sclerosis. The V and J genes are TRBV4-1 and TRBJ2-1, with D possibly TRBD2 on 6 matching bases. The CDR3 DNA sequence: TGCGCCAGCAGCCAAGATCTAGCGAACAATGAGCAGTTCTTC. It encodes CASSQDLANNEQFF.